This note documents a single TCR beta chain sequence. This specimen belongs to a study of blood T cell repertoires in COVID-19. Trimming left V 0 bases short and J 6 bases short, with 19 bases between. CDR3 length: 17 residues. Germline CDR1 reads LNHNV; CDR2 reads YYDKDF (reference sequence). In the original analysis: Counts of nucleated cells, estimated from reference gene primer amplification, were obtained. The protocol was immunoSEQ multiplex PCR, while the TCRdb copy is restricted to in-frame clones and leaves out a portion. The V and J calls and the clone size are those of that table, but D and trimming were determined from the DNA. This table has under 350,000 clones, 65% to 90% appearing once.

The sample was PBMCs or T cells enriched from blood (not recorded which). The receptor was isolated from a woman aged 40-49 years with acute COVID-19. The J gene is TRBJ2-3, the V gene TRBV15, with D maybe TRBD1 (6 bases). In DNA, the CDR3 is TGTGCCACCAGCAGAGATATGGGGGCAGCTTGGCCTGATACGCAGTATTTT. It specifies CATSRDMGAAWPDTQYF. Looking up the rest from reference TRBV15 and TRBJ2-3 gives the full variable domain: DAMVIQNPRYQVTQFGKPVTLSCSQTLNHNVMYWYQQKSSQAPKLLFHYYDKDFNNEADTPDNFQSRRPNTSFCFLDIRSPGLGDTAMYLCATSRDMGAAWPDTQYFGPGTRLTVL.